The 23 T cell receptor beta chains below come from one sample, sequenced in a study of blood T cell repertoires in COVID-19. Produced via immunoSEQ multiplex PCR; TCRdb's table is partial and in-frame only. The profile shows roughly 200,000 clones, roughly 90% of them singletons. The sequenced sample was peripheral blood. The origin of the receptors is a man younger than 30 with active or convalescent COVID-19.

V usage is TRBV25-1 and J usage is TRBJ1-2; 9 bases align to TRBD1. Germline assignment: CDR1 MGHDK and CDR2 SYGVNS. The length of the CDR3 is 16 residues. J gave up 1 base and V 4 bases, and 7 bases lay outside the gene matches. The CDR3 loop is CASSATRDRDNYGYTF. The CDR3 bases are TGTGCCAGCAGTGCCACGCGGGACAGGGATAACTATGGCTACACCTTC.

The V call is TRBV7-8, the J call TRBJ2-2, with 14 bases that match TRBD2. The germline CDR1 and CDR2 sequences are SGHVS and FQNEAQ. J lost 7 bases, V lost 4 bases, and 5 bases had no gene match. The CDR3 totals 16 residues. The CDR3 DNA follows: TGTGCCAGCAGCTCGACTAGCGGGGGGGCTGTCGGGGAGCTGTTTTTT. Amino acid sequence: CASSSTSGGAVGELFF.

This chain joins TRBV5-4 and TRBJ1-2; TRBD1 aligns across 7 bases. This CDR3 has 13 amino acids. From germline, CDR1 is SGHNT and CDR2 YYREEE (reference sequence). Trimming removed 4 bases from V and 7 bases from J; junction bases left unmatched: 7. The CDR3 region is CASSPDRVFGYTF. The CDR3 DNA sequence: TGTGCCAGCAGCCCCGACAGGGTCTTTGGCTACACCTTC.

This chain uses TRBV2 with TRBJ1-3; 7 nucleotides align to TRBD1. The CDR3 consists of 13 residues. Trimming at V came to 8 bases and at J to 6 bases, leaving 7 bases not matched to a gene. CDR1 and CDR2 (germline): SNHLY, FYNNEI. DNA of the CDR3: TGTGCCAGCTCACCAGGGGGACTAAACACCATATATTTT. This sequence encodes CASSPGGLNTIYF. Variable domain in full (rest from reference TRBV2 and TRBJ1-3): EPEVTQTPSHQVTQMGQEVILRCVPISNHLYFYWYRQILGQKVEFLVSFYNNEISEKSEIFDDQFSVERPDGSNFTLKIRSTKLEDSAMYFCASSPGGLNTIYFGEGSWLTVV.

V usage is TRBV19 and J usage is TRBJ1-1, with TRBD1 matching 8 bases. Germline loops: CDR1 LNHDA, CDR2 SQIVND (reference sequence). The CDR3 is 14 residues long. Trimming at V came to 6 bases and at J to 1 base, leaving 4 bases not matched to a gene. DNA for the CDR3: TGTGCCAGTAGACGGACAGGGAGGAACACTGAAGCTTTCTTT. Protein: CASRRTGRNTEAFF.

This clone was counted a single time. V usage is TRBV13 and J usage is TRBJ1-1; TRBD1 agrees at 9 bases. With 5 bases clipped from V and 4 bases from J, the junction kept 8 bases outside the gene matches. Germline loops: CDR1 PRHDT, CDR2 FYEKMQ (reference sequence). CDR3 size: 15 residues. The CDR3 nucleotides are TGTGCCAGCAGCCCCGGGACAGGGTGGGTCACTGAAGCTTTCTTT. It yields the protein CASSPGTGWVTEAFF.

The CDR3 nucleotides are TGTGCCAGCAGGTCAGGGGGCACTGGAAACACCATATATTTT. The encoded protein is CASRSGGTGNTIYF. The chain carries TRBV5-6 and TRBJ1-3; 8 positions match TRBD1. The V and J ends lost 5 bases and 2 bases, in that order; junction bases with no gene match: 3. The CDR3 spans 14 residues. Germline V gene sequence: CDR1 SGHDT, CDR2 YYEEEE. Variable domain in full (rest from reference TRBV5-6 and TRBJ1-3): DAGVTQSPTHLIKTRGQQVTLRCSPKSGHDTVSWYQQALGQGPQFIFQYYEEEERQRGNFPDRFSGHQFPNYSSELNVNALLLGDSALYLCASRSGGTGNTIYFGEGSWLTVV.

The gene calls are TRBV2 and TRBJ1-1, with TRBD1 as a possible D gene (6 bases). CDR1 SNHLY and CDR2 FYNNEI come from the germline V gene. Trimming shortened V by 7 bases and J by 5 bases, and 20 bases separated the two germline ends. This CDR3 contains 15 residues. CDR3: CASNRGTGPGTEAFF. The DNA of the CDR3 is TGTGCCAGCAACAGAGGTACAGGGCCCGGGACTGAAGCTTTCTTT. Variable domain in full (rest from reference TRBV2 and TRBJ1-1): EPEVTQTPSHQVTQMGQEVILRCVPISNHLYFYWYRQILGQKVEFLVSFYNNEISEKSEIFDDQFSVERPDGSNFTLKIRSTKLEDSAMYFCASNRGTGPGTEAFFGQGTRLTVV.

The gene calls are TRBV2 and TRBJ1-1; a weak D match, TRBD1 (6 bases). Trimming cost V 5 bases and J 5 bases, with 21 bases left between them. The CDR3 is made up of 16 amino acids. CDR1 is SNHLY and CDR2 is FYNNEI in the germline V gene. This CDR3 reads CASSSDGGAGVTEAFF. In DNA form, the CDR3 reads TGTGCCAGCAGTTCCGATGGGGGGGCAGGGGTGACTGAAGCTTTCTTT.

The V call is TRBV7-9, the J call TRBJ2-3; 9 nucleotides match TRBD1. The germline CDR1 and CDR2 sequences are SEHNR and FQNEAQ (reference sequence). This CDR3 contains 15 residues. V was clipped by 7 bases and J by 5 bases; unmatched bases: 10. The CDR3 here is CASIQGDRALDTQYF. CDR3 in DNA: TGTGCCAGCATCCAAGGGGACAGGGCTTTAGATACGCAGTATTTT.

The V gene is TRBV3-1 (or the pseudogene TRBV3-2), the J gene TRBJ2-7, with D hard to call. Trimming removed 1 base at V and 6 bases at J, with 7 bases between. CDR1 is LGHDT, CDR2 YNNKEL, per germline (reference sequence). This CDR3 spans 12 amino acids. In DNA, the CDR3 is TGTGCCAGCAGCCAAGGTCCCAGCGAGCAGTACTTC. As protein: CASSQGPSEQYF.

The chain carries TRBV4-1 and TRBJ1-5; tentative D call: TRBD1 (5 bases). The length of the CDR3 is 16 residues. Germline loops: CDR1 MGHRA, CDR2 YSYEKL. V was trimmed by 0 bases and J by 2 bases, leaving 11 bases between them. The CDR3, as DNA: TGCGCCAGCAGCCAAGATACCAGGGTAGGCAATCAGCCCCAGCATTTT. The encoded protein is CASSQDTRVGNQPQHF.

This clone was seen a single time. The chain couples TRBV4-1 to TRBJ2-7; D remains unclear. The germline V gene has CDR1 MGHRA and CDR2 YSYEKL. The CDR3 consists of 15 residues. Trimming pared 4 bases from V and 3 bases from J, leaving 16 bases between. The CDR3 DNA is TGCGCCAGCAGCCCAGAAAATCTCCCTTTCTACGAGCAGTACTTC. Amino acid sequence: CASSPENLPFYEQYF.

This clone appeared once. The chain uses TRBV27 and TRBJ2-6, with TRBD1 matching 7 bases. CDR1 and CDR2 (germline): MNHEY, SMNVEV (reference sequence). The CDR3 consists of 15 residues. V dropped 5 bases and J dropped 2; count of bases not matched to a gene: 3. The CDR3 protein is CASSDDRAGANVLTF. The CDR3 DNA follows: TGTGCCAGCAGTGACGACAGGGCTGGGGCCAACGTCCTGACTTTC. Drawing the rest from reference TRBV27 and TRBJ2-6, the complete variable domain is EAQVTQNPRYLITVTGKKLTVTCSQNMNHEYMSWYRQDPGLGLRQIYYSMNVEVTDKGDVPEGYKVSRKEKRNFPLILESPSPNQTSLYFCASSDDRAGANVLTFGAGSRLTVL.

The chain joins TRBV5-1 to TRBJ1-2, with a weak D call TRBD1 (6 bases). There are 16 residues in the CDR3. Trimming stripped 2 bases from V and 8 bases from J, with 22 bases between. The V gene's germline CDR1 is SGHRS and CDR2 YFSETQ. The CDR3 protein is CASSLMATGNVDGYTF. The CDR3 DNA is TGCGCCAGCAGCTTAATGGCGACAGGAAATGTCGACGGCTACACCTTC.

The chain employs TRBV19 and TRBJ1-4, with D possibly TRBD1 on 6 matching bases. Deletions cut 3 bases from V and 12 bases from J, with 20 bases between. Germline CDR1 reads LNHDA; CDR2 reads SQIVND (reference sequence). This CDR3 is 15 amino acids long. CDR3 DNA sequence: TGTGCCAGTAGTATCCAAGGACAGAGTTTTGAGGAACTGTTTTTT. This codes for CASSIQGQSFEELFF.

The chain couples TRBV28 to TRBJ2-3; 9 bases map to TRBD2. The CDR3 is made up of 16 amino acids. Germline values: CDR1 MDHEN, CDR2 SYDVKM. The J segment lost 4 bases and the V segment lost 5 bases, leaving 10 bases of the junction unmatched. The CDR3 loop is CASSGGRALRADTQYF. Written as DNA, the CDR3 is TGTGCCAGCAGTGGCGGGAGGGCCCTAAGGGCAGATACGCAGTATTTT. The whole variable domain, remainder taken from reference TRBV28 and TRBJ2-3, is DVKVTQSSRYLVKRTGEKVFLECVQDMDHENMFWYRQDPGLGLRLIYFSYDVKMKEKGDIPEGYSVSREKKERFSLILESASTNQTSMYLCASSGGRALRADTQYFGPGTRLTVL.

The chain is built from TRBV5-1 and TRBJ1-2; 8 nucleotides line up with TRBD1. Germline loops: CDR1 SGHRS, CDR2 YFSETQ. J gave up 8 bases and V 4 bases, and 10 bases lay outside the gene matches. The CDR3 has 14 residues. The CDR3 sequence: CASSPDRVWVGYTF. The CDR3 DNA reads TGCGCCAGCAGCCCGGACAGGGTATGGGTAGGCTACACCTTC.

The chain links TRBV11-3 to TRBJ2-2, with 10 positions matching TRBD1. CDR3 length: 19 amino acids. With 7 bases clipped from V and 6 bases from J, the junction kept 20 bases outside the gene matches. CDR1 is SGHNT, CDR2 YENEEA, per germline. CDR3 coding DNA: TGTGCCAGCACCGCCGTCTGGGACAGGGGCCTCATACCGCCCGGGGAGCTGTTTTTT. It yields the protein CASTAVWDRGLIPPGELFF.

The V gene is TRBV6-5, the J gene TRBJ1-4, with 8 nucleotides matching TRBD1. This CDR3 is 15 amino acids long. The trim removed 0 bases at V and 6 bases at J, leaving 3 bases unmatched. Germline lookup yields CDR1 MNHEY and CDR2 SVGAGI. The CDR3 nucleotides read TGTGCCAGCAGTTACTCCAGGGGGCGTGATGAAAAACTGTTTTTT. It encodes CASSYSRGRDEKLFF.

This chain uses TRBV19 with TRBJ1-5; D is possibly TRBD1 (6 bases). V was shortened by 7 bases and J by 0 bases, with 16 bases between the two germline ends. Germline loops: CDR1 LNHDA, CDR2 SQIVND (reference sequence). This CDR3 comprises 16 residues. The DNA of the CDR3 is TGTGCCAGTAACAGGGAGGGGGGTTATAGCAATCAGCCCCAGCATTTT. Translated, it gives CASNREGGYSNQPQHF.

This chain connects TRBV3-1 (or the pseudogene TRBV3-2) to TRBJ1-4; D gene unclear. The V and J ends lost 0 bases and 7 bases respectively, with 6 bases between them. The CDR3 runs to 13 residues. CDR1 and CDR2 (germline): LGHDT, YNNKEL (reference sequence). CDR3 protein: CASSQERVEKLFF. CDR3 bases: TGTGCCAGCAGCCAAGAACGGGTTGAAAAACTGTTTTTT.

The chain links TRBV7-2 to TRBJ2-5; 10 nucleotides align to TRBD2. Germline V lookup: CDR1 SGHTA, CDR2 FQGNSA. The CDR3 is made up of 17 amino acids. The J segment lost 7 bases and the V segment lost 2 bases, leaving 13 bases of the junction unmatched. The CDR3 sequence is CASSLKFLAGAEGTQYF. The CDR3 nucleotides read TGTGCCAGCAGCTTAAAATTTCTAGCGGGGGCAGAGGGGACCCAGTACTTC.